The source of this TCR beta chain is a study of tumor-infiltrating lymphocytes in primary liver carcinoma. Study-wide context: Lesions, classed as T1-T3 N0M0, spanned 4.2 to 10 cm across. Tissue type made little difference to sample yields of roughly 3.5 to 7.13 million productive TCRbeta reads.

From unsorted bulk tissue weighing about 20-32 mg, DNA and RNA were co-extracted. Surgical resection was the treatment these patients received for primary liver carcinoma. Every single tumor sample held over 85% viable tumor cells. As to this clonotype: Relative to the germline gene, one junction end is altered; a read error may explain this.

TCR beta cDNA was reverse-transcribed from 500 to 550 ng of total RNA. The reaction used a constant-region primer and ProtoScript II reverse transcriptase. Construction of TCR beta libraries relied on three successive nested multiplex PCR rounds employing slightly modified ARM-PCR. TRBV1-TRBV30 forward primers paired with a C-beta reverse primer drove the first two PCR rounds, ten to eleven cycles each. TCRdb independently ran MiXCR on the multiplex PCR reads; one entry per CDR3 protein. The sample has roughly 48,000 distinct CDR3 sequences, around 79% seen once. Germline-derived CDR1 and CDR2 are MNHNY and SVGAGI (reference sequence). CDR3 length equals 16 residues.

The chain uses TRBV6-6 and TRBJ2-1, with 9 bases fitting TRBD2. The receptor's source is a man between 35 and 55 years old with primary liver carcinoma and hepatitis B virus infection. What was sequenced was liver tumor tissue from sampling region 3. The subset is: tumor region T3, left-lateral pole. This CDR3 is CVSSSTYDLAGNEQIF. In nucleotides, the CDR3 is TGTGTCAGCAGTTCCACATATGACCTAGCGGGGAATGAGCAGATCTTC.